This is a list of T cell receptor beta chains from one sample in a study of stem cell transplantation in POMP-related autoinflammatory disease. Using immunoSEQ multiplex PCR, the repertoire was profiled, and TCRdb retains in-frame clones only, with some absent. The sample has about 6,900 clones, about four fifths seen once. Sample: a CXCR5-defined cell subset from PBMCs. All receptors come from a human donor in good health. Both conserved end residues are part of each CDR3. The D gene is left open where the match is weak. Where a row states a size, it is once, few, many or the class of an expanded clone; other rows omit it.

clone_size	cdr3_length	v_call	j_call	d_call	cdr3_aa	cdr3_nt
.	14	TRBV6-6	TRBJ2-5	.	CASTLGGNQETQYF	TGTGCCAGCACCTTGGGGGGAAATCAAGAGACCCAGTACTTC
.	15	TRBV19	TRBJ2-2	TRBD1	CASSINGQGTGELFF	TGTGCCAGTAGTATAAACGGACAGGGCACCGGGGAGCTGTTTTTT
.	15	TRBV7-9	TRBJ1-2	.	CASSFPPAISDGYTF	TGTGCCAGCAGCTTCCCCCCTGCAATCAGCGATGGCTACACCTTC
once	16	TRBV4-1	TRBJ2-1	TRBD2	CASSQVGLASYNEQFF	TGCGCCAGCAGCCAAGTGGGACTAGCGAGCTACAATGAGCAGTTCTTC
.	14	TRBV6-6	TRBJ2-1	TRBD2	CASRLAEDYNEQFF	TGTGCCAGCAGGCTAGCGGAGGACTACAATGAGCAGTTCTTC
.	15	TRBV5-1	TRBJ2-7	.	CASSTTPGTSSEQYF	TGCGCCAGCAGCACCACACCAGGGACTTCATCCGAGCAGTACTTC
.	16	TRBV19	TRBJ2-1	TRBD2	CASRAPGLAAYNEQFF	TGTGCCAGTAGGGCCCCGGGACTAGCGGCCTACAATGAGCAGTTCTTC
.	12	TRBV7-2	TRBJ2-3	.	CASSLYTDTQYF	TGTGCCAGCAGCTTGTACACAGATACGCAGTATTTT
.	16	TRBV9	TRBJ1-3	.	CASSLSDSGAGNTIYF	TGTGCCAGCAGCCTCTCGGACTCAGGGGCTGGAAACACCATATATTTT
once	12	TRBV30	TRBJ1-5	.	CAWSVQDQPQHF	TGTGCCTGGAGTGTACAGGATCAGCCCCAGCATTTT
.	17	TRBV15	TRBJ2-3	TRBD2	CATSSVRGGRGADTQYF	TGTGCCACCAGCAGTGTACGCGGTGGGCGGGGGGCAGATACGCAGTATTTT
.	15	TRBV5-6	TRBJ2-1	TRBD2	CASSLVLAVPNEQFF	TGTGCCAGCAGCTTGGTTCTAGCGGTTCCCAATGAGCAGTTCTTC
.	14	TRBV5-4	TRBJ2-5	.	CASSSGPRGETQYF	TGTGCCAGCAGCTCGGGGCCCCGAGGAGAGACCCAGTACTTC
.	14	TRBV5-1	TRBJ2-3	.	CASSLGVTTDTQYF	TGCGCCAGCAGCCTGGGGGTTACCACAGATACGCAGTATTTT
once	13	TRBV5-6	TRBJ2-1	TRBD1	CASSRQGFDEQFF	TGTGCCAGCAGCCGACAGGGGTTCGATGAGCAGTTCTTC
.	12	TRBV28	TRBJ1-5	.	CASRDSNQPQHF	TGTGCCAGCAGAGACTCTAATCAGCCCCAGCATTTT
once	11	TRBV10-3	TRBJ2-1	.	CAISELNEQFF	TGTGCCATCAGTGAGCTCAATGAGCAGTTCTTC
.	14	TRBV5-1	TRBJ1-2	TRBD1	CASSWDSAGYGYTF	TGCGCCAGCAGCTGGGACAGTGCGGGATATGGCTACACCTTC
.	13	TRBV25-1	TRBJ2-1	.	CASSRGGALEQFF	TGTGCCAGCAGTAGGGGGGGGGCGCTTGAGCAGTTCTTC
.	15	TRBV15	TRBJ2-1	TRBD2	CATSRGGWVAGEQFF	TGTGCCACCAGCAGAGGTGGGTGGGTAGCGGGTGAGCAGTTCTTC
once	14	TRBV7-6	TRBJ2-4	.	CASSDPWGKNIQYF	TGTGCCAGCAGCGACCCCTGGGGCAAAAACATTCAGTACTTC
few	14	TRBV27	TRBJ1-5	.	CASSLRRGDQPQHF	TGTGCCAGCAGTTTACGACGGGGGGATCAGCCCCAGCATTTT
few	14	TRBV30	TRBJ1-1	.	CAWRPLGTNTEAFF	TGTGCCTGGAGGCCCCTGGGGACGAACACTGAAGCTTTCTTT
.	16	TRBV5-1	TRBJ2-3	TRBD1	CASSLGDRKSTDTQYF	TGCGCCAGCAGCTTGGGGGACAGAAAGAGCACAGATACGCAGTATTTT
.	13	TRBV28	TRBJ2-7	.	CASRSPTGSEQYF	TGTGCCAGCAGATCACCTACAGGGTCTGAGCAGTACTTC
.	14	TRBV2	TRBJ2-2	TRBD1	CASSSGGWTGELFF	TGTGCCAGCAGTTCAGGGGGATGGACCGGGGAGCTGTTTTTT
.	16	TRBV7-2	TRBJ2-7	TRBD1	CASSLEAGTGLAEQYF	TGTGCCAGCAGCTTAGAGGCCGGGACAGGCCTCGCCGAGCAGTACTTC
.	15	TRBV18	TRBJ2-7	.	CASSPPNKVPGEQYF	TGTGCCAGCTCACCACCGAACAAGGTGCCGGGAGAGCAGTACTTC
once	17	TRBV5-1	TRBJ1-6	TRBD1	CASSAIGQGLNNSPLHF	TGCGCCAGCAGCGCGATTGGACAGGGATTAAATAATTCACCCCTCCACTTT
.	15	TRBV7-9	TRBJ2-1	TRBD1	CASSPRDRANNEQFF	TGTGCCAGCAGCCCAAGGGACAGGGCCAACAATGAGCAGTTCTTC
.	15	TRBV15	TRBJ1-2	.	CATSRDRVEGKGYTF	TGTGCCACCAGCAGAGATCGGGTCGAGGGGAAAGGCTACACCTTC
.	16	TRBV30	TRBJ1-2	TRBD1	CAWTLGGGGSGYGYTF	TGTGCCTGGACCCTTGGCGGAGGGGGCTCCGGGTATGGCTACACCTTC
.	14	TRBV27	TRBJ1-1	.	CASSTTLVNTEAFF	TGTGCCAGCAGTACGACCCTCGTGAACACTGAAGCTTTCTTT
.	14	TRBV7-2	TRBJ2-3	.	CASSYGPNTDTQYF	TGTGCCAGCAGCTACGGGCCAAACACAGATACGCAGTATTTT
.	11	TRBV6-1	TRBJ2-4	.	CASIQGRRQYF	TGTGCCAGCATACAGGGTAGGCGTCAGTACTTC
.	15	TRBV4-2	TRBJ1-6	.	CASRDLKTRDSPLHF	TGTGCCAGCAGAGACTTAAAAACCCGGGATTCACCCCTCCACTTT
once	14	TRBV10-3	TRBJ1-2	.	CAISEATDSYGYTF	TGTGCCATCAGTGAGGCGACTGATTCCTATGGCTACACCTTC
.	11	TRBV27	TRBJ2-7	.	CASSSRYEQYF	TGTGCCAGCAGCAGTAGGTACGAGCAGTACTTC
.	16	TRBV4-2	TRBJ2-2	TRBD2	CASSQGRDYLTGELFF	TGTGCCAGCAGCCAAGGGAGGGACTACCTAACCGGGGAGCTGTTTTTT
.	15	TRBV7-6	TRBJ1-4	.	CASSKKLEEQEKLFF	TGTGCCAGCAGCAAAAAGTTGGAGGAGCAGGAAAAACTGTTTTTT
.	14	TRBV6-5	TRBJ2-5	.	CASRRSTGSETQYF	TGTGCCAGCAGACGCTCTACCGGCAGCGAGACCCAGTACTTC
.	14	TRBV29-1	TRBJ1-2	.	CSVEKVGGSYGYTF	TGCAGCGTTGAAAAGGTCGGGGGGAGCTATGGCTACACCTTC
.	15	TRBV29-1	TRBJ1-2	TRBD1	CSVRGGTGGGDGYTF	TGCAGCGTCCGAGGCGGGACAGGGGGCGGAGATGGCTACACCTTC
.	15	TRBV4-1	TRBJ2-7	TRBD1	CASSPYGQGSSEQYF	TGCGCCAGCAGCCCATACGGACAGGGTAGTAGCGAGCAGTACTTC
large	13	TRBV1	TRBJ1-5	.	CTSSRDGFQPQHF	TGCACCAGCAGCCGCGACGGATTTCAGCCCCAGCATTTT
few	15	TRBV5-4	TRBJ1-6	.	CASSLGRGMDSPLHF	TGTGCCAGCAGCTTGGGAAGGGGTATGGATTCACCCCTCCACTTT
.	14	TRBV7-6	TRBJ1-4	.	CASSSGYPNEKLFF	TGTGCCAGCAGCTCAGGCTATCCTAATGAAAAACTGTTTTTT
once	16	TRBV6-1	TRBJ1-5	.	CASSESWASSNQPQHF	TGTGCCAGCAGTGAATCCTGGGCAAGTAGCAATCAGCCCCAGCATTTT
few	14	TRBV28	TRBJ1-6	.	CASKGGRRGSPLHF	TGTGCCAGCAAGGGGGGCCGGCGCGGTTCACCCCTCCACTTT
.	15	TRBV18	TRBJ1-5	.	CASSLRQSINQPQHF	TGTGCCAGCTCTTTGAGACAGTCGATAAATCAGCCCCAGCATTTT
.	14	TRBV5-1	TRBJ1-3	.	CASSLEGPGNTIYF	TGCGCCAGCAGCTTGGAGGGGCCTGGAAACACCATATATTTT
.	15	TRBV5-6	TRBJ1-2	.	CASSLSNRENYGYTF	TGTGCCAGCAGCTTGAGTAACAGGGAGAACTATGGCTACACCTTC
once	14	TRBV6-5	TRBJ2-7	.	CASSLNGQLPEQYF	TGTGCCAGCAGTCTCAATGGACAGCTCCCCGAGCAGTACTTC
.	15	TRBV5-4	TRBJ2-2	.	CASSAKLQGGEELFF	TGTGCCAGCAGCGCAAAGCTACAGGGAGGCGAGGAGCTGTTTTTT
once	14	TRBV6-1	TRBJ2-7	.	CASSEGQVVYEQYF	TGTGCCAGCAGTGAAGGACAGGTCGTCTACGAGCAGTACTTC
few	16	TRBV18	TRBJ1-5	TRBD1	CASSPSGGTGNQPQHF	TGTGCCAGCTCACCCAGCGGCGGGACAGGCAATCAGCCCCAGCATTTT
.	16	TRBV11-2	TRBJ2-5	.	CASSLDLRLERETQYF	TGTGCCAGCAGCTTAGATCTTAGGTTAGAACGAGAGACCCAGTACTTC
once	13	TRBV7-6	TRBJ1-1	.	CASSYNLGAEAFF	TGTGCCAGCAGCTATAATTTAGGTGCTGAAGCTTTCTTT
.	16	TRBV5-4	TRBJ1-2	TRBD1	CASRLQTGGGNYGYTF	TGTGCCAGCAGACTACAGACAGGGGGGGGTAACTATGGCTACACCTTC
once	13	TRBV14	TRBJ2-7	TRBD1	CASSSGTAYEQYF	TGTGCCAGCAGCTCCGGGACAGCCTACGAGCAGTACTTC